This record concerns one TCR beta chain sequence. CDR1 is MGHRA and CDR2 is YSYEKL in the germline V gene. With 4 bases clipped from V and 4 bases from J, the junction kept 9 bases outside the gene matches. This CDR3 has 15 amino acids. The data are from a study of T-cell memory formation after mild COVID-19. Each CDR3 protein gets one entry after TCRdb re-called the 5' RACE reads with MiXCR. The sample has hundreds of thousands of distinct CDR3 sequences, about a fifth seen once; the top ten hold 7.5% to 9.5%. The sample consisted of PBMCs or a T cell subset sorted from them (not recorded which). This receptor was taken from an adult woman who had mild COVID-19 (a few samples of this study predate the infection). Cell type and time point are not known. The chain links TRBV4-1 to TRBJ1-1, with TRBD1 matching 7 bases. The CDR3 loop is CASSPGEGAATEAFF. Written as DNA, the CDR3 is TGCGCCAGCAGCCCCGGGGAGGGGGCAGCCACTGAAGCTTTCTTT.